One sample yielded the 3 T cell receptor beta chains listed below, sequenced in a study of cytomegalovirus exposure and HLA in healthy donors. This PCR relied on a set of 60 Vbeta primers and 13 Jbeta primers. Profiled with immunoSEQ multiplex PCR; TCRdb holds only in-frame clones, not every one. The specimen's table records around 150,000 clones. The sample comprised PBMCs. Source of these receptors: a woman in her sixties or seventies in good health and CMV-seronegative.

The chain combines TRBV15 with TRBJ2-3; 9 bases are a match to TRBD1. Looked up from germline, CDR1 is LNHNV and CDR2 is YYDKDF (reference sequence). CDR3 length equals 14 residues. J was trimmed by 4 bases and V by 8 bases; bases with no gene match: 7. CDR3 DNA: TGTGCCACCGGGACCAACAGGGGGCCAGATACGCAGTATTTT. Translation: CATGTNRGPDTQYF.

The CDR3 protein is CASSVEPGYYNEQFF. As DNA, the CDR3 is TGTGCCAGCAGCGTAGAGCCGGGTTACTACAATGAGCAGTTCTTC. This sequence joins TRBV9 and TRBJ2-1; unclear D gene. The CDR3 extends over 15 amino acids. The germline V gene has CDR1 SGDLS and CDR2 YYNGEE. V lost 0 bases and J 3 bases, leaving 10 bases between the germline ends.

This CDR3 reads CASSTRDSSWTEAFF. CDR3 sequence (DNA): TGTGCCAGTAGTACCCGGGACAGCAGCTGGACTGAAGCTTTCTTT. The chain employs TRBV19 and TRBJ1-1, with 7 nucleotides matching TRBD1. After removal of 4 bases from V and 5 bases from J, the junction contained 10 bases not matched to a gene. CDR3 length equals 15 residues. Germline values: CDR1 LNHDA, CDR2 SQIVND (reference sequence).